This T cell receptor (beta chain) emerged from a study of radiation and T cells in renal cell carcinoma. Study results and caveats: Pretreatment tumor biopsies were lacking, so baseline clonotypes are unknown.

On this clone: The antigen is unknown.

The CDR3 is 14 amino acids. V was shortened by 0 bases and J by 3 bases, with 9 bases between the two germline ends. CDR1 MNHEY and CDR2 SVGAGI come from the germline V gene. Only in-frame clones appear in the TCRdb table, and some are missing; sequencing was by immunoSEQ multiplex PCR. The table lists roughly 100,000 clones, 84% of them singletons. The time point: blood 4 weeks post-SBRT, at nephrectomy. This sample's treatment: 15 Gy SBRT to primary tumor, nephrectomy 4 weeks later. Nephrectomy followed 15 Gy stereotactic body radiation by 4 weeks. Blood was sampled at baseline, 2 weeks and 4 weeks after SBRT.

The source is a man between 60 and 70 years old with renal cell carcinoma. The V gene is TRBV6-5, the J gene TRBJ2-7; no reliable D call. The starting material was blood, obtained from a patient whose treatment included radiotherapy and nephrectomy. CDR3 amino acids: CASSYSSKDYEQYF. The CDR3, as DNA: TGTGCCAGCAGTTACTCATCGAAAGACTACGAGCAGTACTTC.